This T cell receptor beta chain was profiled in a study of shared clonotypes between healthy human individuals. Turning to the study itself: Contributing individuals were two females and three males aged 18 to 49.

The assay was immunoSEQ multiplex PCR, and TCRdb's table has in-frame clones only and misses some. The sample shows 2,500,000 or so clones, 85% to 95% of them seen only once. CDR3 size: 15 residues. Trimming cost V 2 bases and J 7 bases; bases outside gene matches: 4. The V gene's germline CDR1 is KGHSH and CDR2 LQKENI. Study findings and constraints: Memory subsets generally showed smaller estimated richness than naive subsets did.

Worth noting for this clone: Its antigen is not known. The sample holds other DNA sequences that translate to the same CDR3.

This clonotype originated in a man in his late teens or twenties in good health. Some clones in this sample may be carry-over from other donors' samples. J is TRBJ1-4 and V is TRBV18; 10 bases are a match to TRBD1. The sample consisted of naive CD4+ T cells from PBMCs. As to subset: CD45RA+ positively selected. The DNA for the CDR3 is TGTGCCAGCTCACCAGGGGACAGGGGAGGTGAAAAACTGTTTTTT. Translating it yields CASSPGDRGGEKLFF.